One and the same sample provided the 7 T cell receptor beta chains below, sequenced in a study of T cells in Graves' hyperthyroidism and ophthalmopathy. There were TCR beta CDR3 regions amplified from RNA transcripts. The HTBI primer set served for first-round RT-PCR of the TCR CDR3. TCRdb recomputed calls from the multiplex PCR reads with MiXCR, one row per CDR3 protein. The sample holds hundreds of thousands of distinct CDR3 sequences; around 14% are singletons and the top ten take 5.8%. Material: blood. The receptors derive from a woman between 25 and 40 years old with Graves' hyperthyroidism that later progressed to Graves' ophthalmopathy.

At least ten counts were recorded for this clonotype. This rearrangement joins TRBV11-3 to TRBJ1-1; tentatively, D is TRBD1 (5 bases). This CDR3 spans 14 amino acids. V lost 4 bases to trimming and J lost 3 bases, with 12 bases between them. The germline gives CDR1 SGHNT, CDR2 YENEEA. CDR3 in DNA: TGTGCCAGCAGCTCCCCCGGGGCTTACACTGAAGCTTTCTTT. Protein: CASSSPGAYTEAFF.

The V and J genes are TRBV7-2 and TRBJ2-1; D gene unclear. The germline V gene encodes CDR1 SGHTA and CDR2 FQGNSA. V was clipped by 8 bases and J by 9 bases, with 17 bases between them. The CDR3 is made up of 13 amino acids. The CDR3 nucleotides are TGTGCCAGCTCTAGGGCCTATAACAGTGAGCAGTTCTTC. Translation: CASSRAYNSEQFF.

This clonotype was seen only a few times. CDR3 region: CASSLGMSSGANVLTF. The CDR3 DNA reads as TGTGCCAGCAGCTTAGGGATGAGCTCTGGGGCCAACGTCCTGACTTTC. The chain combines TRBV7-9 with TRBJ2-6; no clear D. Germline CDR1 reads SEHNR; CDR2 reads FQNEAQ (reference sequence). V was pared by 1 base and J by 0 bases, with 7 bases between. This CDR3 is 16 amino acids long.

At least ten counts were recorded for this clonotype. The chain joins TRBV9 to TRBJ1-2, with D possibly being TRBD1 (6 bases). Germline V CDR1 and CDR2: SGDLS, YYNGEE. Deletions cut 3 bases from V and 7 bases from J, with 13 bases between. This CDR3 spans 13 amino acids. CDR3 sequence (DNA): TGTGCCAGCAGCGCCAAGACAGGATCTGGCTACACCTTC. Amino acid sequence: CASSAKTGSGYTF.

This clonotype has ten or more counts. V gene TRBV19 combines with J gene TRBJ1-4, with D maybe TRBD1 (5 bases). Germline V CDR1 and CDR2: LNHDA, SQIVND (reference sequence). The CDR3 has 14 amino acids. With 3 bases removed from V and 7 bases from J, the gap between germline ends came to 12 bases. The CDR3 DNA follows: TGTGCCAGTAGTATGGCTCAGGGTGTTGAAAAACTGTTTTTT. This gives the protein CASSMAQGVEKLFF. Filled out from reference TRBV19 and TRBJ1-4, the complete variable domain reads DGGITQSPKYLFRKEGQNVTLSCEQNLNHDAMYWYRQDPGQGLRLIYYSQIVNDFQKGDIAEGYSVSREKKESFPLTVTSAQKNPTAFYLCASSMAQGVEKLFFGSGTQLSVL.

This clonotype was counted ten times or more. The chain couples TRBV7-4 to TRBJ2-7, with TRBD2 as a possible D gene (6 bases). Germline assignment: CDR1 SGHVT and CDR2 SQSDAQ. V was shortened by 5 bases and J by 7 bases, with 21 bases between the two germline ends. The CDR3 runs to 15 residues. The CDR3 sequence: CASSPRGAGKEEQYF. For the CDR3, the DNA is TGTGCCAGCAGCCCCCGGGGAGCGGGTAAGGAGGAGCAGTACTTC. Full variable domain (remainder filled in from reference TRBV7-4 and TRBJ2-7): GAGVSQSPRYKVAKRGRDVALRCDSISGHVTLYWYRQTLGQGSEVLTYSQSDAQRDKSGRPSGRFSAERPERSVSTLKIQRTEQGDSAVYLCASSPRGAGKEEQYFGPGTRLTVT.

The rearrangement links TRBV6-1 to TRBJ1-4; 9 nucleotides agree with TRBD1. After removal of 5 bases from V and 6 bases from J, the junction contained 7 bases not matched to a gene. The CDR3 runs 15 residues. Germline CDR1 is MNHNS and CDR2 is SASEGT. The CDR3 DNA reads TGTGCCAGCAGTATATCGGGACAGGGTTATGAAAAACTGTTTTTT. Translated, it gives CASSISGQGYEKLFF.